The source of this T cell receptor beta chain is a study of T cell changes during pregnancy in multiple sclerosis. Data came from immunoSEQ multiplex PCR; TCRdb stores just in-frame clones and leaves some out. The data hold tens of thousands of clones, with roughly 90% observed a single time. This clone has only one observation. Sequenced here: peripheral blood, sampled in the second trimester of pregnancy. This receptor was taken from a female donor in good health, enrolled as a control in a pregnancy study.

The DNA for the CDR3 is TGTGCCACCTCGATAAGGGGGCTCACCGGGGAGCTGTTTTTT. Translating gives CATSIRGLTGELFF. The chain couples TRBV19 to TRBJ2-2; 7 bases fit TRBD1. The CDR3 contains 14 residues. The V and J ends lost 10 bases and 4 bases, in that order; junction bases with no gene match: 9. CDR1 and CDR2 (germline): LNHDA, SQIVND (reference sequence).